These 18 T cell receptor beta chains were all obtained from the same sample, sequenced in a study of cytomegalovirus exposure and HLA in healthy donors. Primers: 60 Vbeta forward and 13 Jbeta reverse. The method was immunoSEQ multiplex PCR; TCRdb's version includes in-frame clones alone and lacks a portion of them. Here the sample spans over 50,000 clones, about four fifths being singletons. The sequencing sample was made of PBMCs. The receptors here all came from a man aged 40-49 years in good health and CMV-seronegative.

The V gene is TRBV6-5, the J gene TRBJ1-3; 9 bases match TRBD1. Germline-derived CDR1 and CDR2 are MNHEY and SVGAGI. V gave up 6 bases and J gave up 4 bases; unmatched junction bases: 4. This CDR3 region has 14 residues. CDR3 sequence reads: CASSRDREGNTIYF. DNA for the CDR3: TGTGCCAGCAGCCGGGACAGGGAGGGAAACACCATATATTTT.

J is TRBJ1-2 and V is TRBV7-2; D is perhaps TRBD1 (6 bases). Germline V gives CDR1 SGHTA, CDR2 FQGNSA. Trimming pared 5 bases from V and 8 bases from J, leaving 15 bases between. The CDR3 spans 13 residues. The CDR3 sequence is CASSTYTGNGYTF. The CDR3 DNA follows: TGTGCCAGCAGCACCTACACAGGGAACGGCTACACCTTC.

The rearrangement joins TRBV4-1 to TRBJ2-1, with TRBD1 matching 7 bases. This CDR3 has 15 residues. V was pared by 6 bases and J by 4 bases, with 9 bases of the junction left unmatched. Germline lookup yields CDR1 MGHRA and CDR2 YSYEKL. CDR3 region: CASRPSGGEYNEQFF. In DNA, the CDR3 is TGCGCCAGCAGGCCATCAGGGGGAGAGTACAATGAGCAGTTCTTC.

The chain couples TRBV5-1 to TRBJ2-3, with 7 bases aligning to TRBD1. The CDR3 covers 14 residues. Looked up from germline, CDR1 is SGHRS and CDR2 is YFSETQ. J gave up 3 bases and V 6 bases, and 7 bases lay outside the gene matches. The CDR3 region is CASTIGQETDTQYF. The CDR3 coding sequence is TGCGCCAGCACAATTGGACAGGAGACAGATACGCAGTATTTT.

A remark on this clone: Other DNA sequences in this specimen translate into the identical CDR3. J is TRBJ1-1 and V is TRBV4-3, with TRBD1 matching over 9 bases. Looked up from germline, CDR1 is LGHNA and CDR2 is YSLEER. The CDR3 is 16 amino acids. V shed 4 bases, J shed 4 bases, and the junction held 10 bases outside the gene matches. As DNA, the CDR3 is TGCGCCAGCAGCCGGGCGGGACAGGGTCGATTCACTGAAGCTTTCTTT. It yields the protein CASSRAGQGRFTEAFF.

This clone was picked up one time. The rearrangement links TRBV30 to TRBJ1-1, with no clear D. The CDR3 contains 13 residues. Germline lookup yields CDR1 GTSNPN and CDR2 SVGIG (reference sequence). V lost 2 bases, J lost 4 bases, and 11 bases lay in between. CDR3 sequence reads: CAWSRAGGTEAFF. The CDR3 DNA sequence: TGTGCCTGGAGTCGCGCGGGAGGCACTGAAGCTTTCTTT.

The V and J genes are TRBV5-1 and TRBJ1-6; D is undetermined. Germline CDR1 reads SGHRS; CDR2 reads YFSETQ. Trimming shortened V by 4 bases and J by 0 bases, and 23 bases separated the two germline ends. CDR3 length: 20 amino acids. CDR3 region: CASSADPVAMRSSYNSPLHF. For the CDR3, the DNA is TGCGCCAGCAGCGCCGATCCGGTGGCAATGAGGAGCTCCTATAATTCACCCCTCCACTTT.

The chain links TRBV6-1 to TRBJ1-6, with 8 nucleotides matching TRBD1. The CDR3 spans 14 residues. CDR1 is MNHNS and CDR2 is SASEGT in the germline V gene. The V and J ends lost 7 bases and 7 bases, in that order; junction bases with no gene match: 6. The CDR3 loop reads CASTSTGDNSPLHF. The CDR3 bases are TGTGCCAGCACCTCGACAGGGGACAATTCACCCCTCCACTTT.

The genes are TRBV30 and TRBJ1-1, with D possibly matching TRBD1 (6 bases). Germline-derived CDR1 and CDR2 are GTSNPN and SVGIG (reference sequence). Trimming shortened V by 8 bases and J by 8 bases, and 21 bases separated the two germline ends. The CDR3 contains 13 residues. CDR3 sequence reads: CAGTTLRTDEAFF. CDR3 sequence (DNA): TGTGCCGGAACCACTCTACGGACAGACGAAGCTTTCTTT.

The chain couples TRBV5-8 to TRBJ1-5, with D uncertain. This CDR3 has 14 residues. The V end was cut by 4 bases, the J end by 5 bases, with 13 bases between. From germline, CDR1 is SGHTS and CDR2 YDEGEE. The CDR3, as DNA: TGTGCCAGCAGCATCAGCGGGCGCGATCAGCCCCAGCATTTT. It specifies CASSISGRDQPQHF.

The chain employs TRBV18 and TRBJ1-3, with no clear D. V lost 3 bases to trimming and J lost 0 bases, with 12 bases between them. This CDR3 region has 16 residues. The germline V gene has CDR1 KGHSH and CDR2 LQKENI. As DNA, the CDR3 is TGTGCCAGCTCACCCGGGCGGGCTCTCTCTGGAAACACCATATATTTT. Translation gives CASSPGRALSGNTIYF.

The gene calls are TRBV11-1 and TRBJ2-1; 8 positions agree with TRBD2. The germline V gene encodes CDR1 SGHAT and CDR2 FQDESV (reference sequence). J lost 3 bases, V lost 4 bases, and 8 bases had no gene match. The CDR3 runs 16 residues. CDR3: CASSSLGGTSYNEQFF. The DNA of the CDR3 is TGTGCCAGCAGCTCGCTGGGGGGGACTAGCTACAATGAGCAGTTCTTC.

J is TRBJ1-2 and V is TRBV6-6; tentative D call: TRBD1 (5 bases). Trimming took 6 bases from V and 3 from J, leaving 8 bases between them. This CDR3 spans 12 amino acids. Per germline, CDR1 MNHNY and CDR2 SVGAGI (reference sequence). CDR3 DNA: TGTGCCAGCAGCCGGGGGGACTATGGCTACACCTTC. Translated: CASSRGDYGYTF.

The V and J genes are TRBV4-1 and TRBJ2-7; 8 bases fit TRBD1. Trimming took 2 bases from V and 4 from J; bases not matched to a gene: 7. This CDR3 region has 15 residues. Germline assignment: CDR1 MGHRA and CDR2 YSYEKL. CDR3 DNA: TGCGCCAGCAGCCAACAAGGACAGGGTGGTTACGAGCAGTACTTC. Translating it yields CASSQQGQGGYEQYF.

The chain uses TRBV7-2 and TRBJ2-1, with unresolved D. Deletions cut 1 base from V and 9 bases from J, with 13 bases between. The CDR3 sequence is 14 residues long. CDR1 SGHTA and CDR2 FQGNSA come from the germline V gene. This chain's CDR3 is CASSLGELPREQFF. The CDR3 DNA reads TGTGCCAGCAGCTTAGGTGAACTCCCGCGTGAGCAGTTCTTC.

The J gene is TRBJ2-7, the V gene TRBV12-5; maybe TRBD2 (5 bases). The ends were cut back, 4 bases at V and 2 bases at J, with 9 bases in the middle. The V gene's germline CDR1 is LGHNT and CDR2 FRNRAP. There are 13 residues in the CDR3. DNA for the CDR3: TGTGCTAGTGGTTCGGGGTCCGCCTACGAGCAGTACTTC. Amino acids: CASGSGSAYEQYF.

The chain uses TRBV11-3 and TRBJ2-2; possibly TRBD2 for D (5 bases). There are 17 residues in the CDR3. CDR1 is SGHNT, CDR2 YENEEA, per germline. Trimming took off 3 bases at V and 5 bases at J, with 19 bases between the two ends. The CDR3 nucleotides read TGTGCCAGCAGCTTTACCTTGGGCGGGTTAAAGACCGGGGAGCTGTTTTTT. Protein product: CASSFTLGGLKTGELFF. The full variable domain, with the rest looked up from reference TRBV11-3 and TRBJ2-2, is EAGVVQSPRYKIIEKKQPVAFWCNPISGHNTLYWYLQNLGQGPELLIRYENEEAVDDSQLPKDRFSAERLKGVDSTLKIQPAELGDSAVYLCASSFTLGGLKTGELFFGEGSRLTVL.

This clone was observed a single time. One junction end does not reproduce the germline sequence, and a read error may be involved. The rearrangement uses TRBV2 and TRBJ2-7; 9 nucleotides align to TRBD1. This CDR3 has 13 amino acids. Germline V CDR1 and CDR2: SNHLY, FYNNEI. CDR3 coding DNA: TGTGCCAGCAGTGACCGGAGGACAGGGGATAGTGGCTTC. Translation: CASSDRRTGDSGF.